These T cell receptor beta chains were read from a single sample in a study of blood T cell repertoires in COVID-19. Generated by immunoSEQ multiplex PCR, the TCRdb table keeps only in-frame clones and is missing some. The sample holds 30,000 to 40,000 clones, about 87% seen once. Sequencing used peripheral blood. All receptors derive from a man aged 60 to 69 with active COVID-19. CDR3s include the opening cysteine and the closing phenylalanine or tryptophan. The D gene is left open where the match is weak. Clone size is stated in some rows and not others, as once, few, many or a class when expanded.

>few|TRBJ2-7|NA|TRBV10-2
TGCGCCAGCAGTGAGTTTGGGCAGGGGGGTTTATACGAGCAGTACTTC
CASSEFGQGGLYEQYF
>once|TRBJ2-1|NA|TRBV4-1
TGCGCCAGCAGCCAAGGATTCCGGGAGCAGTTCTTC
CASSQGFREQFF
>NA|TRBJ2-7|NA|TRBV7-9
TGTGCCAGCAGCTCCGCAGGGCGCAACTCCTACGAGCAGTACTTC
CASSSAGRNSYEQYF
>NA|TRBJ2-5|NA|TRBV19
TGTGCCAGTAGTCCCTCTCGGGGTGAGACCCAGTACTTC
CASSPSRGETQYF
>NA|TRBJ1-3|NA|TRBV11-2
TGTGCCAGCAGCCGGGTCTTCCGCTCTGGAAACACCATATATTTT
CASSRVFRSGNTIYF
>NA|TRBJ1-1|TRBD1|TRBV27
TGTGCCAGCAGCCGAGGACAGGCCGGGAACACTGAAGCTTTCTTT
CASSRGQAGNTEAFF
>NA|TRBJ2-7|TRBD2|TRBV9
TGTGCCAGCAGCACGGGGACTAGCGGCTACGAGCAGTACTTC
CASSTGTSGYEQYF
>NA|TRBJ2-3|TRBD1|TRBV11-2
TGTGCCAGCAGCTTTGAGGGACAGGGGAAAGATACGCAGTATTTT
CASSFEGQGKDTQYF
>few|TRBJ1-1|NA|TRBV9
TGTGCCAGCAGCGTACAGGGCGGAGAAGCTTTCTTT
CASSVQGGEAFF
>NA|TRBJ2-3|NA|TRBV5-1
TGCGCCAGCAGCCTTTCTAGCACAGATACGCAGTATTTT
CASSLSSTDTQYF
>NA|TRBJ1-6|NA|TRBV9
TGTGCCAGCAGCGCCCAGAGGGGGAATTCACCCCTCCACTTT
CASSAQRGNSPLHF
>NA|TRBJ1-5|NA|TRBV6-5
TGTGCCAGCAGTCCGTTTACAGGCAATCAGCTCCAGCATTTT
CASSPFTGNQLQHF
>once|TRBJ2-1|TRBD2|TRBV11-3
TGTGCCAGCAGCTCCATGACTAGCGGAGAGAATGAGCAGTTCTTC
CASSSMTSGENEQFF
>NA|TRBJ2-5|TRBD2|TRBV11-2
TGTGCCAGCAGCCCCCCGCCTGGACTAGCCTTAGGGGAGACCCAGTACTTC
CASSPPPGLALGETQYF
>NA|TRBJ2-5|TRBD2|TRBV12-3/TRBV12-4
TGTGCCAGCAGGAGACTAGCTCGGGAGACCCAGTACTTC
CASRRLARETQYF
>few|TRBJ1-4|TRBD1|TRBV27
TGTGCCAGCCCTAATCTCCGGGACAGGCTCGGCGAAAAACTGTTTTTT
CASPNLRDRLGEKLFF
>NA|TRBJ2-2|TRBD2|TRBV4-1
TGCGCCAGCAGCCAAGTCCTAGCGGTCGGAGGTGGCACCGGGGAGCTGTTTTTT
CASSQVLAVGGGTGELFF
>NA|TRBJ1-4|NA|TRBV6-5
TGTGCCAGCAGTTTAACCCGGGGTAGTGAAAAACTGTTTTTT
CASSLTRGSEKLFF
>NA|TRBJ2-7|TRBD2|TRBV3-1/TRBV3-2
TGTGCCAGCAGCCAAGTTCCGTCAGCGGGAGTCTACGAGCAGTACTTC
CASSQVPSAGVYEQYF
>NA|TRBJ2-3|TRBD2|TRBV11-3
TGTGCCAGCAGCCAAACCGGGACTAGCGCCCTCACAGATACGCAGTATTTT
CASSQTGTSALTDTQYF
>NA|TRBJ2-3|NA|TRBV2
TGTGCCAGCAGTTTACAGGGTTTTGTATCAGATACGCAGTATTTT
CASSLQGFVSDTQYF
>NA|TRBJ2-3|TRBD2|TRBV3-1/TRBV3-2
TGTGCCAGCAGCCCGGGACTAGCGGGAGATACGCAGTATTTT
CASSPGLAGDTQYF
>NA|TRBJ1-4|TRBD1|TRBV6-5
TGTGCCAGCAGTTACTCGCAGGGGGCGAATGAAAAACTGTTTTTT
CASSYSQGANEKLFF
>NA|TRBJ2-2|NA|TRBV25-1
TGTGCCAGCAGTGGCAGGGCGAACACCGGGGAGCTGTTTTTT
CASSGRANTGELFF
>NA|TRBJ1-1|NA|TRBV7-9
TGTGCCAGCAGCTTAGCGGTAGGGGGGAACACTGAAGCTTTCTTT
CASSLAVGGNTEAFF
>NA|TRBJ2-5|TRBD2|TRBV4-2
TGTGCCAGCAGCCAGGGGACTAGCGGGAAGGAGACCCAGTACTTC
CASSQGTSGKETQYF